The 25 T cell receptor beta chains reported below all come from one sample, sequenced in a study of blood T cells in healthy people across ages. Through a sample-barcoded 5' primer and a J-beta primer mix, a second PCR was run for roughly 6 to 12 cycles. MiXCR was run by TCRdb on the 5' RACE reads, yielding one entry per CDR3 protein. The sample has just over 1 million distinct CDR3 sequences; 35% to 50% are singletons. Sequencing was carried out using blood. Receptor source: a woman aged 55-69 years in good health.

This CDR3 is CASSLSGPQGNQPQHF. In DNA form, the CDR3 reads TGTGCCAGCAGTTTATCGGGTCCACAGGGGAATCAGCCCCAGCATTTT. The gene calls are TRBV27 and TRBJ1-5; 7 positions match TRBD1. The V segment lost 0 bases and the J segment 4 bases; nucleotides outside the gene matches: 6. This CDR3 is built from 16 residues. In germline, CDR1 is MNHEY, CDR2 SMNVEV (reference sequence).

V usage is TRBV20-1 and J usage is TRBJ2-1, with D unclear. Germline V gene sequence: CDR1 DFQATT, CDR2 SNEGSKA (reference sequence). This CDR3 is 15 amino acids long. V gave up 3 bases and J gave up 9 bases, with 21 bases separating them. The CDR3 spells CSASSVGVQWAEQFF. In DNA, the CDR3 is TGCAGTGCTAGTTCAGTAGGCGTTCAATGGGCTGAGCAGTTCTTC.

The genes are TRBV6-1 and TRBJ1-5; D perhaps matches TRBD1 (6 bases). The CDR3 runs to 15 residues. Deletions cut 5 bases from V and 7 bases from J, with 18 bases between. Per the germline V gene, CDR1 is MNHNS and CDR2 is SASEGT. Here the CDR3 DNA reads TGTGCCAGCAGTAAAGGAGGGGGGCTAGGGCAGCCCCAGCATTTT. Amino acid sequence: CASSKGGGLGQPQHF.

The V gene is TRBV5-1, the J gene TRBJ2-7; D is ambiguous. Trimming pared 5 bases from V and 4 bases from J, leaving 22 bases between. The CDR3 length is 16 residues. CDR1 and CDR2 from the germline V gene are SGHRS and YFSETQ. The CDR3 reads CASSRRSPGTNYEQYF. The CDR3 nucleotides are TGCGCCAGCAGTCGCAGGTCTCCCGGAACGAATTACGAGCAGTACTTC.

The V and J genes are TRBV20-1 and TRBJ1-2; D gene unclear. Trimming pared 4 bases from V and 0 bases from J, leaving 6 bases between. The CDR3 consists of 12 residues. From germline, CDR1 is DFQATT and CDR2 SNEGSKA (reference sequence). This CDR3 is CSAIGSNYGYTF. The CDR3 DNA reads TGCAGTGCTATTGGCTCTAACTATGGCTACACCTTC.

The gene calls are TRBV20-1 and TRBJ2-7, with 9 bases fitting TRBD1. CDR1 and CDR2 from the germline V gene are DFQATT and SNEGSKA (reference sequence). This CDR3 comprises 12 residues. Trimming removed 3 bases from V and 5 bases from J; junction bases left unmatched: 2. The DNA for the CDR3 is TGCAGTGCTAGCCGGGACAGGGACGAGCAGTACTTC. Translated: CSASRDRDEQYF.

In nucleotides, the CDR3 is TGTGCCAGAAAAGTAGGCGGAACCCAGTACTTC. Translation: CARKVGGTQYF. The chain uses TRBV2 and TRBJ2-5; D gene uncertain. The CDR3 contains 11 residues. V was trimmed by 9 bases and J by 8 bases, leaving 13 bases between them. The germline CDR1 and CDR2 sequences are SNHLY and FYNNEI.

The chain couples TRBV6-5 to TRBJ2-4; no firm D call. Germline lookup yields CDR1 MNHEY and CDR2 SVGAGI. The V end was cut by 6 bases, the J end by 6 bases, with 24 bases between. The CDR3 covers 17 residues. The CDR3 region has the DNA TGTGCCAGCAGCTACCAAGGGTCCCTAAAAGCCCCAAACATTCAGTACTTC. This encodes CASSYQGSLKAPNIQYF.

The CDR3 DNA reads TGTGCCTGGAGTGTGGGAAATGAGCAGTTCTTC. Translated: CAWSVGNEQFF. The chain uses TRBV30 and TRBJ2-1; D is undetermined. V was cut by 0 bases and J by 7 bases, with 4 bases left in between. This CDR3 contains 11 residues. Germline V gene sequence: CDR1 GTSNPN, CDR2 SVGIG (reference sequence).

This chain links TRBV2 with TRBJ2-7, with D perhaps assigned TRBD1 or TRBD2 (5 bases each). V dropped 6 bases and J dropped 2 bases, with 8 bases sitting between them. CDR3 length equals 12 residues. Germline V CDR1 and CDR2: SNHLY, FYNNEI. CDR3 in amino acids: CASRRDAYEQYF. DNA of the CDR3: TGTGCCAGCAGGAGGGACGCCTACGAGCAGTACTTC. The variable domain in full, completed from reference TRBV2 and TRBJ2-7, reads EPEVTQTPSHQVTQMGQEVILRCVPISNHLYFYWYRQILGQKVEFLVSFYNNEISEKSEIFDDQFSVERPDGSNFTLKIRSTKLEDSAMYFCASRRDAYEQYFGPGTRLTVT.

Only a few counts were recorded for this clonotype. The chain employs TRBV28 and TRBJ1-5; 12 bases are a match to TRBD1. The CDR3 sequence is 16 residues long. V was pared by 3 bases and J by 2 bases, with 2 bases of the junction left unmatched. CDR1 and CDR2 from the germline V gene are MDHEN and SYDVKM. The CDR3 sequence: CASSFGTGGGNQPQHF. Written as DNA, the CDR3 is TGTGCCAGCAGTTTCGGGACAGGGGGCGGCAATCAGCCCCAGCATTTT.

The genes are TRBV13 and TRBJ2-1, with 7 bases identical to TRBD1. The CDR3 sequence is 14 residues long. Per germline, CDR1 PRHDT and CDR2 FYEKMQ (reference sequence). Losses at the gene ends were 5 bases for V and 5 bases for J; bases not matched to a gene: 6. The CDR3 sequence is CASSDRAPHNEQFF. The CDR3 nucleotides are TGTGCCAGCAGCGACAGGGCCCCCCACAATGAGCAGTTCTTC.

The rearrangement uses TRBV20-1 and TRBJ2-1, with D perhaps matching TRBD2 (5 bases). The CDR3 extends over 13 amino acids. CDR1 and CDR2 (germline): DFQATT, SNEGSKA (reference sequence). Deletions cut 7 bases from V and 4 bases from J, with 14 bases between. Written as DNA, the CDR3 is TGCAGTGTAAAAGACTACCTTTACAATGAGCAGTTCTTC. Translation: CSVKDYLYNEQFF.

This clonotype was observed a few times. The V and J genes are TRBV20-1 and TRBJ2-1; 9 bases line up with TRBD2. The CDR3 spans 15 residues. From germline, CDR1 is DFQATT and CDR2 SNEGSKA (reference sequence). After removal of 6 bases from V and 8 bases from J, the junction contained 14 bases not matched to a gene. The CDR3 reads CSAIGWREGTDEQFF. Here the CDR3 DNA reads TGCAGTGCGATTGGCTGGCGGGAGGGCACAGATGAGCAGTTCTTC.

The chain combines TRBV20-1 with TRBJ2-4, with 7 positions matching TRBD2. Germline trimming cut 1 base from V and 0 bases from J; bases unmatched to any gene: 3. CDR1 DFQATT and CDR2 SNEGSKA come from the germline V gene (reference sequence). CDR3 length equals 15 residues. CDR3 DNA: TGCAGTGCTAGAGGGGACTATCTAGCCAAAAACATTCAGTACTTC. This encodes CSARGDYLAKNIQYF.

On this clonotype: Germline is not matched at one junction end, which may reflect a read error. V and J are TRBV5-1 and TRBJ2-1, with a possible D match to TRBD2 (5 bases). Germline CDR1 reads SGHRS; CDR2 reads YFSETQ. The CDR3 length is 12 residues. The CDR3 nucleotides are TGCGCCAGCAGCTTGGGGGCCGGGGAGCCGTTCTTC. Translated: CASSLGAGEPFF.

In its sample, this clonotype was seen a few times. The chain uses TRBV9 and TRBJ1-4, with a tentative D call TRBD1 (5 bases). The CDR3 contains 14 residues. From germline, CDR1 is SGDLS and CDR2 YYNGEE. V was trimmed by 4 bases and J by 6 bases, leaving 13 bases between them. CDR3 sequence reads: CASSTGTYDEKLFF. Here the CDR3 DNA reads TGTGCCAGCAGCACCGGGACGTATGATGAAAAACTGTTTTTT.

This clonotype has only a few counts. The V and J genes are TRBV12-3 or TRBV12-4 and TRBJ2-7; D is tentatively TRBD1 or TRBD2 (5 bases each). V dropped 8 bases and J dropped 4 bases, with 21 bases sitting between them. The CDR3 length is 15 residues. CDR3 loop: CASLRDPIGGYEQYF. In DNA form, the CDR3 reads TGTGCCAGCCTTAGGGACCCTATAGGTGGATACGAGCAGTACTTC.

This clonotype was counted between two and nine times. The V call is TRBV20-1, the J call TRBJ2-7; 12 nucleotides line up with TRBD2. The V gene end was trimmed by 0 bases and the J gene end by 2 bases; junction bases not matched to a gene: 8. Per germline, CDR1 DFQATT and CDR2 SNEGSKA (reference sequence). This CDR3 spans 17 amino acids. The CDR3 loop is CSARDLVTSGRPYEQYF. In nucleotides, the CDR3 is TGCAGTGCTAGAGACCTCGTGACTAGCGGGAGACCCTACGAGCAGTACTTC.

This clonotype was counted only a few times. The chain carries TRBV5-1 and TRBJ2-5; TRBD2 matches at 10 bases. The J call may be faulty, since TRBJ2-7 better matches the DNA end. Germline CDR1 is SGHRS and CDR2 is YFSETQ. The CDR3 is 15 amino acids. The CDR3 bases are TGCGCCAGCAGCTCAGGACTAGCGGCTTTCTACGAGCAGTACTTC. As protein: CASSSGLAAFYEQYF.

This clonotype was detected a few times. The chain combines TRBV3-1 with TRBJ1-4; tentatively, D is TRBD1 (5 bases). CDR1 and CDR2 (germline): LGHDT, YNNKEL (reference sequence). The CDR3 runs 16 residues. V lost 1 base and J lost 4, with 13 bases in between. DNA for the CDR3: TGTGCCAGCAGCCAAGCCGGAACAGGCATTAATGAAAAACTGTTTTTT. It is translated as CASSQAGTGINEKLFF.

This chain uses TRBV20-1 with TRBJ2-3, with 7 nucleotides matching TRBD2. The ends lost 5 bases at V and 7 bases at J; junction bases unmatched: 6. Germline CDR1 is DFQATT and CDR2 is SNEGSKA (reference sequence). The CDR3 consists of 12 residues. This CDR3 reads CSARDYLNTQYF. The DNA for the CDR3 is TGCAGTGCTCGGGACTACCTTAATACGCAGTATTTT.

Note on this clonotype: A much more abundant neighbour one base away suggests this may be a read error. The chain links TRBV29-1 to TRBJ2-5; D remains unclear. The end of the DNA fits TRBJ2-1 better, so the J call may be wrong. The germline V gene encodes CDR1 SQVTM and CDR2 ANQGSEA. This CDR3 comprises 12 residues. This chain's CDR3 is CSVGLSQETQFF. The DNA for the CDR3 is TGCAGCGTTGGTCTGTCCCAAGAGACCCAGTTCTTC.

The chain carries TRBV20-1 and TRBJ2-5; D remains unclear. V was clipped by 5 bases and J by 4 bases, with 20 bases between them. Germline assignment: CDR1 DFQATT and CDR2 SNEGSKA (reference sequence). The CDR3 sequence is 15 residues long. The CDR3 nucleotides read TGCAGTGCTGGAGCGAAGGCTGGGCCGAGAGAGACCCAGTACTTC. Protein product: CSAGAKAGPRETQYF.

This clonotype was observed a few times. This chain uses TRBV29-1 with TRBJ2-3; D is unclear. Per the germline V gene, CDR1 is SQVTM and CDR2 is ANQGSEA. The CDR3 consists of 10 residues. In DNA, the CDR3 is TGCACCCGGCGGACAGATACGCAGTATTTT. This sequence encodes CTRRTDTQYF.